The 7 T cell receptor beta chains presented below share a single source sample, sequenced in a study of T cell responses to AZD1222 COVID-19 vaccine. The data were produced by immunoSEQ multiplex PCR, yet TCRdb's version contains in-frame clones alone and is incomplete. The table shows tens of thousands of clones, with about 85% occurring only once. This specimen was peripheral blood, taken on day 0 of AZD1222 vaccination. All receptors come from an adult in good health.

This sequence joins TRBV27 and TRBJ2-1; 10 bases map to TRBD2. CDR3 length equals 17 residues. J lost 4 bases, V lost 7 bases, and 13 bases had no gene match. Germline V gene sequence: CDR1 MNHEY, CDR2 SMNVEV (reference sequence). CDR3 sequence: CASTVSSGGSLYNEQFF. The CDR3 DNA is TGTGCCAGCACCGTGAGTAGCGGGGGGTCTTTATACAATGAGCAGTTCTTC.

The genes are TRBV3-1 (or the pseudogene TRBV3-2) and TRBJ1-5; 7 nucleotides agree with TRBD1. Trimming cost V 4 bases and J 5 bases; bases outside gene matches: 8. The CDR3 runs to 15 residues. The V gene's germline CDR1 is LGHDT and CDR2 YNNKEL (reference sequence). The CDR3 spells CASSPRQGSDQPQHF. The CDR3 region has the DNA TGTGCCAGCAGCCCCCGACAGGGATCGGATCAGCCCCAGCATTTT.

The V call is TRBV19, the J call TRBJ1-2; D possibly corresponds to TRBD1 (5 bases). CDR1 LNHDA and CDR2 SQIVND come from the germline V gene (reference sequence). V was pared by 3 bases and J by 1 base, with 6 bases between. The CDR3 is 13 amino acids. This chain's CDR3 is CASSMGVNYGYTF. CDR3 nucleotide sequence: TGTGCCAGTAGTATGGGGGTTAACTATGGCTACACCTTC.

The V call is TRBV18, the J call TRBJ2-2; TRBD1 is a possible D gene (6 bases). CDR1 KGHSH and CDR2 LQKENI come from the germline V gene. The CDR3 runs to 14 residues. The germline V and J ends were trimmed by 3 bases and 4 bases, with 9 bases remaining between them. The CDR3 DNA reads TGTGCCAGCTCACCGAACAGGGCCACCGGGGAGCTGTTTTTT. Protein: CASSPNRATGELFF.

The chain links TRBV14 to TRBJ2-6; 9 nucleotides agree with TRBD1. V lost 4 bases and J lost 3; bases outside the gene matches: 13. Looked up from germline, CDR1 is SGHDN and CDR2 is FVKESK. CDR3 size: 19 residues. CDR3 nucleotides: TGTGCCAGCAGCCCTTGGGGACAGGGAAATACGTATGGGGCCAACGTCCTGACTTTC. This translates into CASSPWGQGNTYGANVLTF.

The chain combines TRBV5-1 with TRBJ2-5, with D maybe TRBD2 (6 bases). The CDR3 is 14 amino acids. Germline CDR1 is SGHRS and CDR2 is YFSETQ. V lost 4 bases and J 4 bases, leaving 14 bases between the germline ends. The DNA of the CDR3 is TGCGCCAGCAGCCCTCAGACTAGGACAGAGACCCAGTACTTC. This codes for CASSPQTRTETQYF.

This sequence joins TRBV6-4 and TRBJ2-2; TRBD1 matches at 7 bases. The J segment lost 6 bases and the V segment lost 4 bases, leaving 5 bases of the junction unmatched. Germline V gene lookup returns CDR1 MRHNA and CDR2 SNTAGT. The CDR3 is 14 residues long. This CDR3 reads CASSGGTGAGELFF. CDR3 nucleotide sequence: TGTGCCAGCAGTGGCGGTACAGGGGCCGGGGAGCTGTTTTTT.